This T cell receptor beta chain is drawn from a study of blood T cell repertoires in COVID-19. Study overall: Spain, Italy and the United States supplied samples that represented acute and convalescent COVID-19.

The length of the CDR3 is 15 residues. Germline-derived CDR1 and CDR2 are KGHDR and SFDVKD. Trimming cost V 5 bases and J 1 base; bases outside gene matches: 5. The repertoire was sequenced with immunoSEQ multiplex PCR; TCRdb's copy has only in-frame clones and lacks some. The sample lists around 99,000 clones, 79% occurring once. The clonotype comes from a woman older than 75 with active or convalescent COVID-19. This rearrangement joins TRBV24-1 to TRBJ2-3; TRBD2 matches 7 bases. Sequenced sample: peripheral blood. The CDR3 loop is CATSGGTSGTDTQYF. The CDR3 DNA follows: TGTGCCACCAGTGGAGGAACTAGCGGCACAGATACGCAGTATTTT.